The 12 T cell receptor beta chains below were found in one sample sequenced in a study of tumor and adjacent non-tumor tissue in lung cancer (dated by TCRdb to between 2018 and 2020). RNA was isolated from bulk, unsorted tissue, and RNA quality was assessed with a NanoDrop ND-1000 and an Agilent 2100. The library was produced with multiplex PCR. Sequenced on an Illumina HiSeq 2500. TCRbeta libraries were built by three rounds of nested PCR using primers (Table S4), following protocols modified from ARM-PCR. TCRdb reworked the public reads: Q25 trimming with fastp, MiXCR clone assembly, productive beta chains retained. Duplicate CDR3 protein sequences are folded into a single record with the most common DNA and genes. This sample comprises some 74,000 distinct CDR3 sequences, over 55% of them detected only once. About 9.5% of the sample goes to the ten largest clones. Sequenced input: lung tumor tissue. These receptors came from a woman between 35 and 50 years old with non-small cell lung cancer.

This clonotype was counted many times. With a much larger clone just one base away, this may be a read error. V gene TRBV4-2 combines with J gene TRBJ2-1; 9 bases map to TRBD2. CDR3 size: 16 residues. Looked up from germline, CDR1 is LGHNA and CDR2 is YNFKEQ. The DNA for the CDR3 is TGTACCAGCAGCCAAGATAGCGGGAGCTCCTACAATGAGCAGTTCTTC. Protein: CTSSQDSGSSYNEQFF.

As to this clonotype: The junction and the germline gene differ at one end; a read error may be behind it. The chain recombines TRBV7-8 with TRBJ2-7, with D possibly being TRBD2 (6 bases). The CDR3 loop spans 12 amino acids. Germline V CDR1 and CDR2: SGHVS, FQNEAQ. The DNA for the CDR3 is TGTGCCCGCAGCCGACGGGGGAGCGAGCAGTACTTC. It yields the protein CARSRRGSEQYF.

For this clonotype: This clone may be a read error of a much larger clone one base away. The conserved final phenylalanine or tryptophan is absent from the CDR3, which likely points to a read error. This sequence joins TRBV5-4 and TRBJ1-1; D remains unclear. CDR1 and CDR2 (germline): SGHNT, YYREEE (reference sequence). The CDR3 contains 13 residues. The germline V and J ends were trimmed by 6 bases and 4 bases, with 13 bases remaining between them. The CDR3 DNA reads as TGTGCCAGCAACCCCGCAGCGGGCACTGAAGCTTTCTCT. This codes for CASNPAAGTEAFS.

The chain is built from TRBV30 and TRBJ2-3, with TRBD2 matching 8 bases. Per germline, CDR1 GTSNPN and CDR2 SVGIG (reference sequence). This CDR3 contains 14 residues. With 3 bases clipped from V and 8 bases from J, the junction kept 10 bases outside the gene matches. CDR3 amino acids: CAWRSSGGKATQYF. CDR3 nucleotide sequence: TGTGCCTGGAGGAGCAGCGGGGGAAAGGCTACGCAGTATTTT. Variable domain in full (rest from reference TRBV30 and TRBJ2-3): SQTIHQWPATLVQPVGSPLSLECTVEGTSNPNLYWYRQAAGRGLQLLFYSVGIGQISSEVPQNLSASRPQDRQFILSSKKLLLSDSGFYLCAWRSSGGKATQYFGPGTRLTVL.

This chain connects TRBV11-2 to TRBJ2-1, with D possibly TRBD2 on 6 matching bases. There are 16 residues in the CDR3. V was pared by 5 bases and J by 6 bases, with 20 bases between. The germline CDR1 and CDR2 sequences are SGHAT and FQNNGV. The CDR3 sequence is CASSMTLAAMCNEQFF. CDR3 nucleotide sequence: TGTGCCAGCAGCATGACACTAGCTGCAATGTGCAATGAGCAGTTCTTC.

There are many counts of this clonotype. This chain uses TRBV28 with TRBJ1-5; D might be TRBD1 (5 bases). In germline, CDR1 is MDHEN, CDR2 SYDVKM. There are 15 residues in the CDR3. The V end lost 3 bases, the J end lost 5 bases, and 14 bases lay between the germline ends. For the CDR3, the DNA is TGTGCCAGCAGTTTCAGCGGGGAGGGGTATCAGCCCCAGCATTTT. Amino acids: CASSFSGEGYQPQHF.

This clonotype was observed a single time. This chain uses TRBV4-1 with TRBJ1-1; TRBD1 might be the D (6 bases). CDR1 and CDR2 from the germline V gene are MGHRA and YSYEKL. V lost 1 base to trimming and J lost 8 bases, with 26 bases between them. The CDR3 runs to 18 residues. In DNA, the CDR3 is TGCGCCAGCAGCCAAGGGTTCTACACAAACGGGGGGCTCAGAGAAGCTTTCTTT. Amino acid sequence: CASSQGFYTNGGLREAFF.

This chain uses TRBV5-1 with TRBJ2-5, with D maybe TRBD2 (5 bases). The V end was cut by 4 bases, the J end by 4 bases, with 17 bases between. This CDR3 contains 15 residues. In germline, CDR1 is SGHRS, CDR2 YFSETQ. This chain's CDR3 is CASSTGLLEGETQYF. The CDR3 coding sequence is TGCGCCAGCAGCACCGGGCTCCTAGAGGGAGAGACCCAGTACTTC.

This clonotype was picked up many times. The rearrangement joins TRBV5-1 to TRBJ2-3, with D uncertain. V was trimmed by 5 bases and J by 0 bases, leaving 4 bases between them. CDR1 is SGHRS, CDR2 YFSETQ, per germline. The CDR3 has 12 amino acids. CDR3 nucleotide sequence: TGCGCCAGCAGTCCCAGCACAGATACGCAGTATTTT. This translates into CASSPSTDTQYF.

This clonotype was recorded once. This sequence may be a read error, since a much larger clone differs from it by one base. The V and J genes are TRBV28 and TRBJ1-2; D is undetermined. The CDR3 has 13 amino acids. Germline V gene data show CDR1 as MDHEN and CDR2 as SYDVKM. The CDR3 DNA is TGTGTCAGCAGTTTATCGGCCTTGGCTGGCTACACCTTC. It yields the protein CVSSLSALAGYTF.

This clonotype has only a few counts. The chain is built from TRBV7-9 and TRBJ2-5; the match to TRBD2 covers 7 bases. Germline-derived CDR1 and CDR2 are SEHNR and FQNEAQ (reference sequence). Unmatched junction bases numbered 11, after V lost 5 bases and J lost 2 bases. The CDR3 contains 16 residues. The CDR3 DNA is TGTGCCAGCAGCCTCCGTCGGGCGGGGGTACAAGAGACCCAGTACTTC. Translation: CASSLRRAGVQETQYF.

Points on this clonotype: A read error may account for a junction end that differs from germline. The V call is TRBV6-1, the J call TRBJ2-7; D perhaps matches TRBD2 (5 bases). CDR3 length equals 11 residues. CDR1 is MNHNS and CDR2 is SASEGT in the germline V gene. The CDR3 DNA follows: TGTTCCAGCACGGGAACCTACGAACAGTACTTC. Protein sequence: CSSTGTYEQYF.